The 12 T cell receptor beta chains given below trace back to one sample, sequenced in a study of T-cell memory formation after mild COVID-19. TCRdb re-called the 5' RACE reads through MiXCR, storing one row per CDR3 protein. The data contain about 320,000 distinct CDR3 sequences, roughly an eighth of them singletons. The material sequenced was PBMCs or a T cell subset sorted from them (not recorded which). The receptors were sampled from a man younger than 30 who had mild COVID-19 (a few samples of this study predate the infection). Cell type and time point are not known.

This clonotype was seen a handful of times. V is TRBV9 and J is TRBJ1-1; the D gene is possibly TRBD1 (6 bases). This CDR3 spans 14 amino acids. Germline lookup yields CDR1 SGDLS and CDR2 YYNGEE. V lost 2 bases and J 0 bases, leaving 8 bases between the germline ends. The CDR3 coding sequence is TGTGCCAGCAGCGTTAGGGGGGTGAACACTGAAGCTTTCTTT. This sequence encodes CASSVRGVNTEAFF.

This clonotype was picked up a small number of times. The J gene is TRBJ1-2, the V gene TRBV20-1; TRBD1 might be the D (5 bases). Per germline, CDR1 DFQATT and CDR2 SNEGSKA (reference sequence). This CDR3 comprises 14 residues. V lost 3 bases to trimming and J lost 8 bases, with 19 bases between them. CDR3 in amino acids: CSASPLGGEGGYTF. CDR3 sequence (DNA): TGCAGTGCTAGCCCCCTAGGTGGAGAGGGGGGCTACACCTTC.

This clonotype was observed a handful of times. This chain joins TRBV5-1 and TRBJ1-1; 10 positions match TRBD1. Germline CDR1 is SGHRS and CDR2 is YFSETQ. The CDR3 totals 14 residues. V gave up 0 bases and J gave up 7 bases; unmatched junction bases: 3. CDR3 DNA: TGCGCCAGCAGCTTGGAGGGACAGGGGATTGAAGCTTTCTTT. Its translation is CASSLEGQGIEAFF.

V usage is TRBV5-1 and J usage is TRBJ2-1, with D possibly being TRBD2 (5 bases). V was trimmed by 5 bases and J by 2 bases, leaving 14 bases between them. The CDR3 has 15 amino acids. CDR1 is SGHRS and CDR2 is YFSETQ in the germline V gene. CDR3 DNA sequence: TGCGCCAGCAGTCCACTAGTTACGGCCTACAATGAGCAGTTCTTC. Translating gives CASSPLVTAYNEQFF.

V and J are TRBV7-9 and TRBJ1-1; D gene uncertain. Per the germline V gene, CDR1 is SEHNR and CDR2 is FQNEAQ (reference sequence). V was pared by 6 bases and J by 1 base, with 12 bases between. This CDR3 comprises 14 residues. DNA of the CDR3: TGTGCCAGCAGACCCCTCGCTGGGAACACTGAAGCTTTCTTT. Translating it yields CASRPLAGNTEAFF.

This clonotype has just a few counts. The V and J genes are TRBV28 and TRBJ1-5; 9 nucleotides agree with TRBD1. The length of the CDR3 is 16 residues. CDR1 and CDR2 (germline): MDHEN, SYDVKM. With V trimmed by 6 bases and J by 7 bases, 13 bases remained unmatched. The CDR3: CASRGLTGGAEQPQHF. CDR3 DNA: TGTGCCAGCAGGGGGCTAACAGGGGGCGCGGAACAGCCCCAGCATTTT. The variable domain in full, completed from reference TRBV28 and TRBJ1-5, reads DVKVTQSSRYLVKRTGEKVFLECVQDMDHENMFWYRQDPGLGLRLIYFSYDVKMKEKGDIPEGYSVSREKKERFSLILESASTNQTSMYLCASRGLTGGAEQPQHFGDGTRLSIL.

The rearrangement joins TRBV20-1 to TRBJ2-5; 11 positions agree with TRBD2. V was clipped by 6 bases and J by 12 bases; unmatched bases: 9. CDR1 and CDR2 from the germline V gene are DFQATT and SNEGSKA (reference sequence). CDR3 length: 12 residues. Here the CDR3 DNA reads TGCAGTGCCCCCTCCGGGACTAGCGGAGAGTACTTC. Protein product: CSAPSGTSGEYF.

There are many counts of this clonotype. This chain connects TRBV14 to TRBJ2-3; D may be TRBD2 (5 bases). Germline V gene data show CDR1 as SGHDN and CDR2 as FVKESK. Trimming took off 1 base at V and 1 base at J, with 6 bases between the two ends. CDR3 length equals 14 residues. CDR3 in DNA: TGTGCCAGCAGCCAAGTCGGGGGCACAGATACGCAGTATTTT. Protein sequence: CASSQVGGTDTQYF.

This chain links TRBV5-1 with TRBJ2-6; weak D call: TRBD1 (6 bases). This CDR3 region has 18 residues. V was clipped by 4 bases and J by 0 bases, with 17 bases between them. Germline V gene data show CDR1 as SGHRS and CDR2 as YFSETQ. The CDR3 spells CASSPPLTGPSGANVLTF. The CDR3 region has the DNA TGCGCCAGCAGCCCTCCTCTGACAGGACCCTCTGGGGCCAACGTCCTGACTTTC.

This clonotype turned up a few times. This chain connects TRBV27 to TRBJ1-1; D uncertain. The germline CDR1 and CDR2 sequences are MNHEY and SMNVEV (reference sequence). V dropped 6 bases and J dropped 1 base, with 12 bases sitting between them. The CDR3 totals 14 residues. The CDR3 protein is CASRLLGRNTEAFF. Written as DNA, the CDR3 is TGTGCCAGCAGGCTTCTCGGGAGGAACACTGAAGCTTTCTTT.

The sample holds one count of this clonotype. The chain couples TRBV9 to TRBJ1-5, with 7 bases matching TRBD1. This CDR3 region has 15 residues. J lost 7 bases, V lost 0 bases, and 7 bases had no gene match. CDR1 and CDR2 (germline): SGDLS, YYNGEE. Written as DNA, the CDR3 is TGTGCCAGCAGCGTAGGACAGGGTAGGGGACAGCCCCAGCATTTT. It yields the protein CASSVGQGRGQPQHF.

This clonotype was counted many times. The chain uses TRBV5-1 and TRBJ2-2, with TRBD2 as a possible D gene (7 bases). This CDR3 has 16 residues. V lost 5 bases and J 5 bases, leaving 19 bases between the germline ends. The germline V gene has CDR1 SGHRS and CDR2 YFSETQ. The CDR3, as DNA: TGCGCCAGCAGACTCCTCGGGGGGCCGAGGACCGGGGAGCTGTTTTTT. Translation: CASRLLGGPRTGELFF.